This TCR beta chain was found in a study of cytotoxic CD8 clonotypes in ibrutinib-treated CLL. Background on the study: IGHV unmutated under 18; relapsed/refractory about a dozen; treatment-naive about 14.

Study-wide results and limits: Higher circulating CD8+ T-cell counts strongly accompanied higher baseline clonality, above age-matched healthy donors. Clonality increased at ibrutinib response and stayed stable in sustained remission. At progression, however, it fell back toward baseline. Sampling times differed between sustained-remission and progressing patients.

CDR3 length: 16 residues. Germline-derived CDR1 and CDR2 are LNHDA and SQIVND (reference sequence). V trimming: 9 bases; J trimming: 0 bases; junction bases outside the gene matches: 6. Regarding this clone: Its antigen remains unknown.

Produced via immunoSEQ multiplex PCR; TCRdb's table is partial and in-frame only. The sample carries around 40,000 clones, less than 85% recorded once. The chain has TRBV19 and TRBJ2-6, with 9 bases identical to TRBD1. This clonotype originated in a human donor with chronic lymphocytic leukemia. This sample comprised PBMCs, obtained at disease progression, from a patient treated with ibrutinib. CDR3 DNA sequence: TGTGCCAGCACTAGGGACAGGGACTCTGGGGCCAACGTCCTGACTTTC. It is translated as CASTRDRDSGANVLTF.